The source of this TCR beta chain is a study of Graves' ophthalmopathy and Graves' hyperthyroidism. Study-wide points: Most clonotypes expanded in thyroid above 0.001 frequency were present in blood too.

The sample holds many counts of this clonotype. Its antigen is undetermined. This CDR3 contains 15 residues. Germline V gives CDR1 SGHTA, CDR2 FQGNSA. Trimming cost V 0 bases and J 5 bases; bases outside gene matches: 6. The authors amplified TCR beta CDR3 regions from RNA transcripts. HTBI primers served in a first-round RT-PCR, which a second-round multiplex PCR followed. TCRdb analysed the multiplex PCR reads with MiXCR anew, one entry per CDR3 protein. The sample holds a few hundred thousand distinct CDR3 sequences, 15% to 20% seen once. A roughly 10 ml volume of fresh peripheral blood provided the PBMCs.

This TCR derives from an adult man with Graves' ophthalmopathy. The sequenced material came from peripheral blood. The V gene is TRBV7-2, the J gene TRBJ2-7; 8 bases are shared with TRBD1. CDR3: CASSLAGRGRDEQYF. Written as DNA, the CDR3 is TGTGCCAGCAGCTTAGCAGGCAGGGGGCGGGACGAGCAGTACTTC.